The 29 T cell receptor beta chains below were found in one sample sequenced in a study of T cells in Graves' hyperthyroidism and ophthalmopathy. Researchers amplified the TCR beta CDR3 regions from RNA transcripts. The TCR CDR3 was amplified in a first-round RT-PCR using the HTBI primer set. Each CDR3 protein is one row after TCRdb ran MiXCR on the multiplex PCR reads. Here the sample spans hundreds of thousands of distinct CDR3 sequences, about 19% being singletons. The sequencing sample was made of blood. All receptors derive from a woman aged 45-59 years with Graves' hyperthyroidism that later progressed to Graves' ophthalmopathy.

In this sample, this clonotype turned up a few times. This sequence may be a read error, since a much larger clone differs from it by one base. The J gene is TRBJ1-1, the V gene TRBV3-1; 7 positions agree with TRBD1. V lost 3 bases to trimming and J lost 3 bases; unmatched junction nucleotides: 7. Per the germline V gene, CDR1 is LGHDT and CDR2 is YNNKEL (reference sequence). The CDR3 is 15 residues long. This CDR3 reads CASSHQGQTDTEAFF. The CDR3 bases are TGTGCCAGCAGCCATCAGGGACAGACGGACACTGAAGCTTTCTTT.

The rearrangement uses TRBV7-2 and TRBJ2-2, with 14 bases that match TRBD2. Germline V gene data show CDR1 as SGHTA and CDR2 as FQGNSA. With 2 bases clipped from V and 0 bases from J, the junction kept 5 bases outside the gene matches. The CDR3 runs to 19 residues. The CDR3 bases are TGTGCCAGCAGCTTACGGGGGACTAGCGGGGGAGCGAACACCGGGGAGCTGTTTTTT. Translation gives CASSLRGTSGGANTGELFF.

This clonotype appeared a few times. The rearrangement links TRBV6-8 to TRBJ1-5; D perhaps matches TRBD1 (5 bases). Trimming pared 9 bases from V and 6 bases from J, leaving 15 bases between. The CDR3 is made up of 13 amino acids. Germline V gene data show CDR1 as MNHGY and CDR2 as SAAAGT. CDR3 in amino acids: CARPQGQRQPQHF. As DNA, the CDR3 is TGTGCCAGACCTCAGGGTCAGCGTCAGCCCCAGCATTTT.

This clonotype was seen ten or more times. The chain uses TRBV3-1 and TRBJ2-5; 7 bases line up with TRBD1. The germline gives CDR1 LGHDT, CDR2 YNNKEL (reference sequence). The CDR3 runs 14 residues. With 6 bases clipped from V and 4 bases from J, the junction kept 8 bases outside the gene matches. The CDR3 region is CASRRTGQIETQYF. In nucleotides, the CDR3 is TGTGCCAGCAGACGGACGGGACAGATAGAGACCCAGTACTTC.

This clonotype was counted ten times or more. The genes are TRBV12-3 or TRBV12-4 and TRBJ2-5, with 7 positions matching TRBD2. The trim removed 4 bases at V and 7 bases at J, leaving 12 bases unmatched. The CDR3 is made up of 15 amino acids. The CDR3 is CASSSTGTTLGTQYF. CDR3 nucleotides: TGTGCCAGCAGTTCGACCGGGACTACCCTGGGGACCCAGTACTTC.

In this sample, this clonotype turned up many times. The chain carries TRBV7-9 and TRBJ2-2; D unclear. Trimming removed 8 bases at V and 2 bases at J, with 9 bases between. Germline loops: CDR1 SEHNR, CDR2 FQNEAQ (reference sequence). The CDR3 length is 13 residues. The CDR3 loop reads CASRRVNTGELFF. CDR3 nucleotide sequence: TGTGCCAGCCGACGGGTAAACACCGGGGAGCTGTTTTTT.

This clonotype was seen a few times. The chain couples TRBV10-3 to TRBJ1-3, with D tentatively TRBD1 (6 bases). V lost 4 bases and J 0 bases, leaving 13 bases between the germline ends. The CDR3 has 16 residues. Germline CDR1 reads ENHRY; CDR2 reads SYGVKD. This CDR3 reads CAISGSGTPSGNTIYF. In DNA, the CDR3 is TGTGCCATCAGTGGATCCGGGACACCCTCTGGAAACACCATATATTTT.

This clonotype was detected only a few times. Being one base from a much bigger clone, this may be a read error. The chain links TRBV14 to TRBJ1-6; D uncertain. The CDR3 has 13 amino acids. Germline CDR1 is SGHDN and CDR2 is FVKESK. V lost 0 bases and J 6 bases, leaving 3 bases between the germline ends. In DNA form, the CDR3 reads TGTGCCAGCAGCCAAGAACCTAATTCACCCCTCCACTTT. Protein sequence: CASSQEPNSPLHF. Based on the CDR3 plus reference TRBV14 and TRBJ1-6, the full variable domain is EAGVTQFPSHSVIEKGQTVTLRCDPISGHDNLYWYRRVMGKEIKFLLHFVKESKQDESGMPNNRFLAERTGGTYSTLKVQPAELEDSGVYFCASSQEPNSPLHFGNGTRLTVT.

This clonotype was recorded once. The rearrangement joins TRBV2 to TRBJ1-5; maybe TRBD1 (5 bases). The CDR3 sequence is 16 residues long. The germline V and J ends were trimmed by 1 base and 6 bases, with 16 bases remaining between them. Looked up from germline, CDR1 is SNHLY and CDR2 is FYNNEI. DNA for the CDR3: TGTGCCAGCAGTGAAGAGGCGCAGGGTGGAAGTCAGCCCCAGCATTTT. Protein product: CASSEEAQGGSQPQHF.

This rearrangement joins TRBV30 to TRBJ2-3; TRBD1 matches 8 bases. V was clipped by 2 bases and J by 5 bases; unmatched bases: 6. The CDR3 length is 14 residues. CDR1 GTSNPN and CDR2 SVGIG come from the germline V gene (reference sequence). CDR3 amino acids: CAWSSDRVKDTQYF. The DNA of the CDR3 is TGTGCCTGGAGTTCGGACAGGGTGAAAGATACGCAGTATTTT.

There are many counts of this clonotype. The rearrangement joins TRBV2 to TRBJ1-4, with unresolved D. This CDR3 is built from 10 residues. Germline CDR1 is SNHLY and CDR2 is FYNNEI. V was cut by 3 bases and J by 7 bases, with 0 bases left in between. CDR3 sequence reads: CASSDEKLFF. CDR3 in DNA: TGTGCCAGCAGTGATGAAAAACTGTTTTTT. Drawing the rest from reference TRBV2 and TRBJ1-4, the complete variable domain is EPEVTQTPSHQVTQMGQEVILRCVPISNHLYFYWYRQILGQKVEFLVSFYNNEISEKSEIFDDQFSVERPDGSNFTLKIRSTKLEDSAMYFCASSDEKLFFGSGTQLSVL.

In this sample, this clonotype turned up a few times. CDR3 region: CASSSHLRTGDGQMNTEAFF. The CDR3, as DNA: TGTGCCAGCAGTTCCCACCTACGGACAGGGGATGGCCAAATGAACACTGAAGCTTTCTTT. The rearrangement links TRBV27 to TRBJ1-1, with TRBD1 matching 9 bases. Germline loops: CDR1 MNHEY, CDR2 SMNVEV (reference sequence). The CDR3 is 20 amino acids. V dropped 4 bases and J dropped 0; count of bases not matched to a gene: 18.

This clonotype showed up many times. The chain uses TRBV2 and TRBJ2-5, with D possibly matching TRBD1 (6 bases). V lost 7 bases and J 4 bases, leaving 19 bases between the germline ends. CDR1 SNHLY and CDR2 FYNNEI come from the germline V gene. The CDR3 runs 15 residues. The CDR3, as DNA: TGTGCCAGCAAACCCAGGGGATTTGGTACAGAGACCCAGTACTTC. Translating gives CASKPRGFGTETQYF.

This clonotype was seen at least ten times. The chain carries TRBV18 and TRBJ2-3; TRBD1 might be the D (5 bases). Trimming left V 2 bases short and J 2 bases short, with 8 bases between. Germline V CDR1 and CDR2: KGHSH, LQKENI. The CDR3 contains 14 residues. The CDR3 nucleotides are TGTGCCAGCTCACCAGCAGGGAACACAGATACGCAGTATTTT. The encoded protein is CASSPAGNTDTQYF.

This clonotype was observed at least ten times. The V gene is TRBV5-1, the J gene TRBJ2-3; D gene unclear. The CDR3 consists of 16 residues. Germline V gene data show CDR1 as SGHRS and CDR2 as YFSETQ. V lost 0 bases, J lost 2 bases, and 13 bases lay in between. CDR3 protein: CASSLEGRWDTDTQYF. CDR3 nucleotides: TGCGCCAGCAGCTTGGAAGGGCGGTGGGACACAGATACGCAGTATTTT. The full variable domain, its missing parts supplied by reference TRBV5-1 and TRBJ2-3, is KAGVTQTPRYLIKTRGQQVTLSCSPISGHRSVSWYQQTPGQGLQFLFEYFSETQRNKGNFPGRFSGRQFSNSRSEMNVSTLELGDSALYLCASSLEGRWDTDTQYFGPGTRLTVL.

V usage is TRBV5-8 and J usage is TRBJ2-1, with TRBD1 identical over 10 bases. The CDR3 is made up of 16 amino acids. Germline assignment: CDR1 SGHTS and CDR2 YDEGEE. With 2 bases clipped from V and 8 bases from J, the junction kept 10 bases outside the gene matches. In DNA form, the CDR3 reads TGTGCCAGCAGCTTATATCCGGGACAGGGGAGGGATGAGCAGTTCTTC. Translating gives CASSLYPGQGRDEQFF. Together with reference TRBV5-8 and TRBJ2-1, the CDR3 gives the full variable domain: EAGVTQSPTHLIKTRGQQATLRCSPISGHTSVYWYQQALGLGLQFLLWYDEGEERNRGNFPPRFSGRQFPNYSSELNVNALELEDSALYLCASSLYPGQGRDEQFFGPGTRLTVL.

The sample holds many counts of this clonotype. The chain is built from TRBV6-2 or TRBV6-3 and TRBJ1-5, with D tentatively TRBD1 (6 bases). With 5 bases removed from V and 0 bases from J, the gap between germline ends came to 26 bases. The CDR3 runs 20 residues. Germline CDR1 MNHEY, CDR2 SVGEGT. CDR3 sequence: CASSNPRRDMKFISNQPQHF. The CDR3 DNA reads TGTGCCAGCAGTAACCCGAGGCGGGACATGAAGTTCATTAGCAATCAGCCCCAGCATTTT.

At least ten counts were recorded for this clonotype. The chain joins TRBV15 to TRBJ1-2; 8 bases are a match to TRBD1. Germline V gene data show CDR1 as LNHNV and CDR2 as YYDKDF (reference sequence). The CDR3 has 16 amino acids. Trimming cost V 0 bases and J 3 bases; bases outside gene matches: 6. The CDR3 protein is CATSRDYQGADYGYTF. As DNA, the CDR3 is TGTGCCACCAGCAGAGATTATCAGGGGGCGGACTATGGCTACACCTTC.

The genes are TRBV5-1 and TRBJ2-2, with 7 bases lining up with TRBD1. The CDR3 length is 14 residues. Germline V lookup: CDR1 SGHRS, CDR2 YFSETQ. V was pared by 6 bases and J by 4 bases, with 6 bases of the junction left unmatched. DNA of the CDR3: TGCGCCAGCAAACGACAGGGACGCACCGGGGAGCTGTTTTTT. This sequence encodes CASKRQGRTGELFF.

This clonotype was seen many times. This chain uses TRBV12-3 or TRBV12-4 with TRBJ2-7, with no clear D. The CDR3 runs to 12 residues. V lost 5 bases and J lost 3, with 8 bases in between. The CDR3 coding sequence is TGTGCCAGCAGTCCAATTGTCTACGAGCAGTACTTC. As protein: CASSPIVYEQYF.

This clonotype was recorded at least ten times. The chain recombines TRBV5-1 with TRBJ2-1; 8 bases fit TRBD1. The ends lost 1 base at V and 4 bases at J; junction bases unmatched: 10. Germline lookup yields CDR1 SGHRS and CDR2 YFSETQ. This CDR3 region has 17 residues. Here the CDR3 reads CASSLLGTGGSYNEQFF. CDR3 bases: TGCGCCAGCAGCTTGTTAGGGACAGGAGGAAGTTACAATGAGCAGTTCTTC.

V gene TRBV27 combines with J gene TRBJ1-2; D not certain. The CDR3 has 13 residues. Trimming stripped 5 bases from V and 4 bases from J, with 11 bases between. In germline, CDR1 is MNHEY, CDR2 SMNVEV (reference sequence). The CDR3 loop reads CASSRDITYGYTF. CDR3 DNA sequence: TGTGCCAGCAGTCGTGACATAACCTATGGCTACACCTTC.

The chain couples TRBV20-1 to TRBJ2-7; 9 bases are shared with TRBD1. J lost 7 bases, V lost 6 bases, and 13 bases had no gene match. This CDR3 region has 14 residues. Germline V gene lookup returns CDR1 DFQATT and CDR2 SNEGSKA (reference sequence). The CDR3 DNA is TGCAGTGCCAAGGGGGGGACAGGGCCCCGGGAGCAGTACTTC. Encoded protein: CSAKGGTGPREQYF.

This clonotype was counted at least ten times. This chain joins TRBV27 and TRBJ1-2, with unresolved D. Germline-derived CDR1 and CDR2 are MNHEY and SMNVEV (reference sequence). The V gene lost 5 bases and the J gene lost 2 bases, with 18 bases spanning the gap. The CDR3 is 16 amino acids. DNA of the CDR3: TGTGCCAGCAGTCCGGCAAGGCAGGCCCTAAACTATGGCTACACCTTC. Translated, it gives CASSPARQALNYGYTF.

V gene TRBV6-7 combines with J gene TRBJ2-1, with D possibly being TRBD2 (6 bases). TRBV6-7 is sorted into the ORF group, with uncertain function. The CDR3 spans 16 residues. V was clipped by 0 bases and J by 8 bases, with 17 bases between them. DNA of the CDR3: TGTGCCAGCAGTTACTCGAAAGTGGGCAGGAGGGATGAGCAGTTCTTC. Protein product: CASSYSKVGRRDEQFF.

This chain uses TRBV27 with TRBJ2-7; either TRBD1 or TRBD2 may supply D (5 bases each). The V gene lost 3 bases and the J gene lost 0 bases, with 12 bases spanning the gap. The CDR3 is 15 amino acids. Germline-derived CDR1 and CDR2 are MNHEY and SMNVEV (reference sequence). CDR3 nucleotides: TGTGCCAGCAGTTTGCGAGGGGTTAGCTCCTACGAGCAGTACTTC. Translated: CASSLRGVSSYEQYF.

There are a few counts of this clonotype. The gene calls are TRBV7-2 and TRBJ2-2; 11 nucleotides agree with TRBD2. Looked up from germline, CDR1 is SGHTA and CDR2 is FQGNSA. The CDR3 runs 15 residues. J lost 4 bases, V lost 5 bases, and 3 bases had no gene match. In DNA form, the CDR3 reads TGTGCCAGCAGCCAACTAGCGGGGGTCACCGGGGAGCTGTTTTTT. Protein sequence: CASSQLAGVTGELFF.

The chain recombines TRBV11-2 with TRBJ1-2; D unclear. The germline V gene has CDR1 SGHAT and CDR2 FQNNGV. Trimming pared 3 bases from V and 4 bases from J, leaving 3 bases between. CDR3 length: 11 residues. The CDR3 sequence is CASSFFYGYTF. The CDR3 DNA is TGTGCCAGCAGCTTCTTCTATGGCTACACCTTC. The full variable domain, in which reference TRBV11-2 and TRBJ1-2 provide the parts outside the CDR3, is EAGVAQSPRYKIIEKRQSVAFWCNPISGHATLYWYQQILGQGPKLLIQFQNNGVVDDSQLPKDRFSAERLKGVDSTLKIQPAKLEDSAVYLCASSFFYGYTFGSGTRLTVV.

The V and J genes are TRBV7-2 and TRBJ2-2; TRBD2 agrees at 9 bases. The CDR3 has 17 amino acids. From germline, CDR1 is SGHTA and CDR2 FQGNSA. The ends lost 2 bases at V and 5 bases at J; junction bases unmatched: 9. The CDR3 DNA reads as TGTGCCAGCAGCTTACCCGCGGGGGGGCCCTTTACCGGGGAGCTGTTTTTT. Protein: CASSLPAGGPFTGELFF.